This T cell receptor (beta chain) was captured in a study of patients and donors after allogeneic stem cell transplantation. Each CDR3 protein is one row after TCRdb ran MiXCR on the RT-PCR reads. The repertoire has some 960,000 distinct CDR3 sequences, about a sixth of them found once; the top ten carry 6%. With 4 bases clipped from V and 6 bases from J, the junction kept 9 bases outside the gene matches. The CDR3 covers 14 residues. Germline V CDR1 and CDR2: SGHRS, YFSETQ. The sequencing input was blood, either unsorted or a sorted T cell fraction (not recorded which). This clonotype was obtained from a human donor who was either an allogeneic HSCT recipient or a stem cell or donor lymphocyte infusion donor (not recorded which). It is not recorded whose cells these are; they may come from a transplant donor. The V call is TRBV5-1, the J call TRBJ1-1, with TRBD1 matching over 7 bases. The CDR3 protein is CASSPLATGSEAFF. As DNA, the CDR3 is TGCGCCAGCAGCCCCTTAGCGACAGGGTCTGAAGCTTTCTTT.